Listed below are T cell receptor beta chains from one sample, sequenced in a study of brain T cells in children with intractable seizures. Data came from immunoSEQ multiplex PCR; TCRdb stores just in-frame clones and leaves some out. The profile shows 62,000 or so clones, approximately 95% of them singletons. The sample here was peripheral blood, taken at surgery. These receptors all come from a boy younger than two with focal cortical dysplasia and intractable seizures. Both conserved end residues are part of each CDR3. A D gene is named only where the DNA matches it firmly. Expanded clones are given a class, and other clones once, few, many or no size at all.

TRBV19	-	14	-	TRBJ2-5	TGTGCCAGTAGTATACAAGGGTTAGGAGAGACCCAGTACTTC	CASSIQGLGETQYF
TRBV2	-	13	-	TRBJ1-1	TGTGCCAGCGGGGTGGAGGTTGGCACTGAAGCTTTCTTT	CASGVEVGTEAFF
TRBV15	-	15	-	TRBJ1-2	TGTGCCACCAGCAGAGATGGCGCAGGGTCCCATGGCTACACCTTC	CATSRDGAGSHGYTF
TRBV5-1	-	18	TRBD2	TRBJ2-1	TGCGCCAGCAGCCCAGCCGTAGATAGCGGGAGGGCTTACAATGAGCAGTTCTTC	CASSPAVDSGRAYNEQFF
TRBV10-3	-	15	TRBD1	TRBJ1-5	TGTGCCATCAGTGAGTCAGGGACAGACAATCAGCCCCAGCATTTT	CAISESGTDNQPQHF
TRBV5-4	-	16	-	TRBJ2-6	TGTGCCAGCAGCTTGGCCGAAAAGGCCGGGGCCAACGTCCTGACTTTC	CASSLAEKAGANVLTF
TRBV10-3	-	15	-	TRBJ2-1	TGTGCCATCAGTCTTCGACTAGAGGGGGGAGATGAGCAGTTCTTC	CAISLRLEGGDEQFF
TRBV6-5	few	16	-	TRBJ2-7	TGTGCCAGCAGTTACGCGCCGGGGGGCGCAGGGTACGAGCAGTACTTC	CASSYAPGGAGYEQYF
TRBV5-4	-	15	TRBD2	TRBJ2-1	TGTGCCAGCGGAGGGAAGCGGGGGGCCATCGATGAGCAGTTCTTC	CASGGKRGAIDEQFF
TRBV11-3	-	13	-	TRBJ1-6	TGTGCCAGCAGCTCCCAACGAGATTCACCCCTCCACTTT	CASSSQRDSPLHF
TRBV5-4	-	14	-	TRBJ1-6	TGTGCCAGCAGCCCGTCGGGGTTGAATTCACCCCTCCACTTT	CASSPSGLNSPLHF
TRBV6-5	-	15	-	TRBJ1-2	TGTGCCAGCAGTTACTCGAACAGGCCTTACTATGGCTACACCTTC	CASSYSNRPYYGYTF
TRBV4-3	-	14	-	TRBJ2-3	TGCGCCAGCAGCCAAATGATAAACACAGATACGCAGTATTTT	CASSQMINTDTQYF
TRBV6-5	-	16	-	TRBJ1-1	TGTGCCAGCAGTTACTCGGTGGGGGCGTGGGGTGCTGAAGCTTTCTTT	CASSYSVGAWGAEAFF
TRBV12-5	-	15	TRBD1	TRBJ2-7	TGTGCTAGTGGTTTGGTACGAGACAGGGCCTACGAGCAGTACTTC	CASGLVRDRAYEQYF
TRBV19	once	13	-	TRBJ2-2	TGTGCCAGCGCCCCTTATGTTCCCGGGGAGCTGTTTTTT	CASAPYVPGELFF
TRBV7-2	-	14	-	TRBJ2-5	TGTGCCAGCAGCTTTAATGACAGCCCAGAGACCCAGTACTTC	CASSFNDSPETQYF
TRBV2	-	13	-	TRBJ2-5	TGTGCCAGCAGTGGAACAGGGCTGGAGACCCAGTACTTC	CASSGTGLETQYF
TRBV3-1/TRBV3-2	-	15	TRBD2	TRBJ2-5	TGTGCCAGCAGCCAAGTTGCGGGGGGGCAAGAGACCCAGTACTTC	CASSQVAGGQETQYF
TRBV20-1	-	11	-	TRBJ2-5	TGCAGTGCAGGACAGAGGGGGGCCCAGTACTTC	CSAGQRGAQYF
TRBV10-3	-	11	-	TRBJ1-2	TGTGCCATCAGTGGGGACTATGGCTACACCTTC	CAISGDYGYTF
TRBV20-1	-	13	-	TRBJ2-1	TGCAGTGCTAGTGAAAGGCCTTATAGAGAGCAGTTCTTC	CSASERPYREQFF
TRBV2	-	17	TRBD2	TRBJ2-2	TGTGCCAGCAGTGGAGGCCCAGCGGGGGGGCCGGGTGGGGAGCTGTTTTTT	CASSGGPAGGPGGELFF
TRBV12-3/TRBV12-4	-	13	-	TRBJ1-3	TGTGCCAGCAGTTTTTGGGATGGAAACACCATATATTTT	CASSFWDGNTIYF
TRBV5-1	-	15	-	TRBJ1-1	TGCGCCAGCAGTCCCCGGGGGGGTAGGTACACTGAAGCTTTCTTT	CASSPRGGRYTEAFF
TRBV3-1/TRBV3-2	-	15	TRBD1	TRBJ1-1	TGTGCCAGCAGCCAGACAGGGGGCGGGGGCACTGAAGCTTTCTTT	CASSQTGGGGTEAFF
TRBV9	-	16	TRBD2	TRBJ2-7	TGTGCCAGCAGCGCCAGAACCGGGACTAGCTCCTACGAGCAGTACTTC	CASSARTGTSSYEQYF
TRBV25-1	-	16	TRBD2	TRBJ2-7	TGTGCCAGCAGTGATAGGGGGGAGGCGGGAGGTTACGAGCAGTACTTC	CASSDRGEAGGYEQYF
TRBV27	-	15	TRBD1	TRBJ2-1	TGTGCCAGCAGTTGGGGGACAGGGTCATACAATGAGCAGTTCTTC	CASSWGTGSYNEQFF
TRBV24-1	-	15	TRBD1	TRBJ2-7	TGTGCCACCAGTGACGTCCGGGACAGGGGCTACGAGCAGTACTTC	CATSDVRDRGYEQYF
TRBV11-2	once	12	TRBD1	TRBJ2-1	TGTGCCAGCAGCGGCAGGGGGTATGAGCAGTTCTTC	CASSGRGYEQFF
TRBV28	-	13	-	TRBJ1-2	TGTGCCAGCAGTTTAAATCACCCTGTTGGCTACACCTTC	CASSLNHPVGYTF
TRBV9	-	16	-	TRBJ2-3	TGTGCCAGCAGCGTAGGCCTCGGGACCTTCACAGATACGCAGTATTTT	CASSVGLGTFTDTQYF
TRBV21-1	-	15	-	TRBJ1-3	TGTGCCAGCAGCAAAGCCGGGGGGCACGGAAACACCATATATTTT	CASSKAGGHGNTIYF
TRBV3-1/TRBV3-2	-	13	-	TRBJ2-1	TGTGCCAGCAGCCGATCTAGTTACAATGAGCAGTTCTTC	CASSRSSYNEQFF
TRBV6-2/TRBV6-3	-	12	-	TRBJ2-3	TGTGCCAGCAGCTGGACAGAAGATACGCAGTATTTT	CASSWTEDTQYF
TRBV11-2	-	16	-	TRBJ2-4	TGTGCCAGCAGCGAAGGGACACCCCTTTACCAAAACATTCAGTACTTC	CASSEGTPLYQNIQYF
TRBV5-8	-	13	-	TRBJ2-2	TGTGCCAGCAGCCGAGAGGTAATCGGGGAGCTGTTTTTT	CASSREVIGELFF
TRBV25-1	-	14	-	TRBJ1-6	TGTGCCAGCAGTGAATTTCGGGTCTCGACACCCCTCCACTTT	CASSEFRVSTPLHF
TRBV10-3	once	22	TRBD2	TRBJ2-7	TGTGCCATCAGTGAGTCTCTGCTGCCCAGGACTAGCGGGAGGGAACAGGACTACGAGCAGTACTTC	CAISESLLPRTSGREQDYEQYF
TRBV7-2	-	12	-	TRBJ2-5	TGTGCCAGCAGCTTAGAGGGCAGGACCCAGTACTTC	CASSLEGRTQYF
TRBV18	-	16	TRBD1	TRBJ1-5	TGTGCCAGCTCATCAACGTCGACAGGGGCAAGCCAGCCCCAGCATTTT	CASSSTSTGASQPQHF
TRBV2	few	15	TRBD2	TRBJ2-3	TGTGCCAGCAGTGAGCTAGCGGGGGGCACAGATACGCAGTATTTT	CASSELAGGTDTQYF
TRBV7-6	once	15	TRBD1	TRBJ2-7	TGTGCCAGCAGCTTAGGGACAGGGATGTGGGACGAGCAGTACTTC	CASSLGTGMWDEQYF
TRBV12-3/TRBV12-4	once	11	-	TRBJ1-2	TGTGCCAGCAGGCGAGGGTATGGCTACACCTTC	CASRRGYGYTF
TRBV10-3	-	12	-	TRBJ1-2	TGTGCCATCAGTGAGCAAAACTATGGCTACACCTTC	CAISEQNYGYTF
TRBV19	-	16	-	TRBJ2-6	TGTGCCAGTAGTATTCAGGCGAGCTCTGGGGCCAACGTCCTGACTTTC	CASSIQASSGANVLTF
TRBV11-2	-	14	-	TRBJ1-1	TGTGCCAGCAGCCCAGGGGTGCCGAACACTGAAGCTTTCTTT	CASSPGVPNTEAFF
TRBV5-1	-	15	TRBD1	TRBJ1-1	TGCGCCAGCAGCTCGCCGTGGACAGGGCGACCTGAAGCTTTCTTT	CASSSPWTGRPEAFF
TRBV15	-	15	-	TRBJ2-5	TGTGCCACCAGCAGAGACCGACTGATTCAAGAGACCCAGTACTTC	CATSRDRLIQETQYF
TRBV28	-	16	-	TRBJ2-5	TGTGCCAGCAGTTTTTGGGGCAGATCGCTCCAAGAGACCCAGTACTTC	CASSFWGRSLQETQYF
TRBV4-1	-	18	-	TRBJ1-1	TGCGCCAGCACCACAATCAGACAGAGCAAACGGATACCCCCAAAAGCTTTCTTT	CASTTIRQSKRIPPKAFF
TRBV19	-	14	-	TRBJ1-3	TGTGCCAGTAGTATTAGTCAGGCTGGAAACACCATATATTTT	CASSISQAGNTIYF
TRBV4-2	once	17	-	TRBJ2-1	TGTGCCAGCAGCCAAGAGATGTGGGGGGCGTACTACAATGAGCAGTTCTTC	CASSQEMWGAYYNEQFF
TRBV14	once	15	-	TRBJ2-1	TGTGCCAGCAACATGTGGGGGGCTGCCTACAATGAGCAGTTCTTC	CASNMWGAAYNEQFF
TRBV18	-	13	-	TRBJ1-1	TGTGCCAGCTCAATCGGGACCCAATCTGAAGCTTTCTTT	CASSIGTQSEAFF
TRBV24-1	-	13	-	TRBJ2-4	TGTGCCACCTACTACGGAGCCAAAAACATTCAGTACTTC	CATYYGAKNIQYF
TRBV5-1	once	19	-	TRBJ1-3	TGCGCCAGCAGCTTGAGGTCTAATACTCAATCTTCTTCTGGAAACACCATATATTTT	CASSLRSNTQSSSGNTIYF
TRBV5-1	-	17	-	TRBJ2-7	TGCGCCAGCAGCTTGGCCGGTATAGGTTTCACCCACTACGAGCAGTACTTC	CASSLAGIGFTHYEQYF